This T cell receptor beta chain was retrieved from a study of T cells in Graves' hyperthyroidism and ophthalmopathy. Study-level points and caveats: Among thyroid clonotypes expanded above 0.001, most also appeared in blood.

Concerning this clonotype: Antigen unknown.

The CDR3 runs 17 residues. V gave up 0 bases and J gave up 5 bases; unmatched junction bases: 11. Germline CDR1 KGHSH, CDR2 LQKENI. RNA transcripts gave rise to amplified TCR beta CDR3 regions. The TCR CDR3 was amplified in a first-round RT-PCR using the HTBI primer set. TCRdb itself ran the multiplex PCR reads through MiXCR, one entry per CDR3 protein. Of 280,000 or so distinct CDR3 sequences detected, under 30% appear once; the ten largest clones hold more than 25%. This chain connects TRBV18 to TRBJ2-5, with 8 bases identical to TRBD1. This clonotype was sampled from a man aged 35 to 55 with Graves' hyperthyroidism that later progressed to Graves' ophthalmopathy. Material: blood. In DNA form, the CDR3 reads TGTGCCAGCTCACCACCGACAGGACAGGGTTTGAGGGAGACCCAGTACTTC. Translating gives CASSPPTGQGLRETQYF.